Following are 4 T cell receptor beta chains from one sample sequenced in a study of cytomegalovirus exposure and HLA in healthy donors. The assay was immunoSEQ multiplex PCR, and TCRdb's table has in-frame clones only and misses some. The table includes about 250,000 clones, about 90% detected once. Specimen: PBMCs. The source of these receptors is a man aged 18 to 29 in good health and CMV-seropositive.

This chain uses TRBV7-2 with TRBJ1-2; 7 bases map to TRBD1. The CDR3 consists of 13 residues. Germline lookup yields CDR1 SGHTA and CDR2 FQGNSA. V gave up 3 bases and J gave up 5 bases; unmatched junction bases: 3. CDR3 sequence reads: CASSFPQGYGYTF. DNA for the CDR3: TGTGCCAGCAGCTTCCCACAGGGGTATGGCTACACCTTC.

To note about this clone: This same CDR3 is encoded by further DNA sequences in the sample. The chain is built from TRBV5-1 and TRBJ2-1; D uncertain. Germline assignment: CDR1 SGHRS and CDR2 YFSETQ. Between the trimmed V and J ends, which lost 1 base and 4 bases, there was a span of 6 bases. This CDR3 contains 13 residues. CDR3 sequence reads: CASSLQEYNEQFF. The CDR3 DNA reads TGCGCCAGCAGCTTGCAAGAATACAATGAGCAGTTCTTC.

The CDR3 DNA is TGTGCCAGCGGGGACACCTTCTATGGCTACACCTTC. Translation: CASGDTFYGYTF. This chain uses TRBV28 with TRBJ1-2, with D possibly being TRBD1 (6 bases). This CDR3 comprises 12 residues. The germline V gene encodes CDR1 MDHEN and CDR2 SYDVKM. Trimming took off 8 bases at V and 4 bases at J, with 11 bases between the two ends.

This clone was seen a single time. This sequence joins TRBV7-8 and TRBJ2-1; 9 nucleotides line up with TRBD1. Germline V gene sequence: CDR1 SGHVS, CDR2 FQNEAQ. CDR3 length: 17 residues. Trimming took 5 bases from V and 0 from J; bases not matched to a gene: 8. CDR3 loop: CASSPYGQGRSYNEQFF. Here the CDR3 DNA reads TGTGCCAGCAGCCCCTACGGACAGGGGCGCTCCTACAATGAGCAGTTCTTC. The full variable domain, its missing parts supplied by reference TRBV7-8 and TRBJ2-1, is GAGVSQSPRYKVAKRGQDVALRCDPISGHVSLFWYQQALGQGPEFLTYFQNEAQLDKSGLPSDRFFAERPEGSVSTLKIQRTQQEDSAVYLCASSPYGQGRSYNEQFFGPGTRLTVL.